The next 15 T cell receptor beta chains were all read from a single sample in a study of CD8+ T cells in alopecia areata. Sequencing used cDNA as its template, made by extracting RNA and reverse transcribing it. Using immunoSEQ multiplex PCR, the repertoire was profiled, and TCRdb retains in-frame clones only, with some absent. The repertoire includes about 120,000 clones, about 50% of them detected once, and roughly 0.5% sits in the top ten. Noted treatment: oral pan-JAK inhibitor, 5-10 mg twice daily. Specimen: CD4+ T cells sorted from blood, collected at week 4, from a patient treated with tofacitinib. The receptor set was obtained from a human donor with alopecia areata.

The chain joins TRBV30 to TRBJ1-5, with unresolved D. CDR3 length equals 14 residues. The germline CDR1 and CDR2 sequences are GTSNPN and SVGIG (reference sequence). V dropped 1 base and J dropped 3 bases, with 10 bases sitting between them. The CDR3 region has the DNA TGTGCCTGGAGTGGCACCAGCCCCAATCAGCCCCAGCATTTT. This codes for CAWSGTSPNQPQHF.

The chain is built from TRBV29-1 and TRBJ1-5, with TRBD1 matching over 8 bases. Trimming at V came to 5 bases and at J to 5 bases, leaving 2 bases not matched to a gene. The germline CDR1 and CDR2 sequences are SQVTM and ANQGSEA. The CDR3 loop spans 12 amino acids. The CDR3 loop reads CSVQDRDQPQHF. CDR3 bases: TGCAGCGTTCAGGACAGGGATCAGCCCCAGCATTTT.

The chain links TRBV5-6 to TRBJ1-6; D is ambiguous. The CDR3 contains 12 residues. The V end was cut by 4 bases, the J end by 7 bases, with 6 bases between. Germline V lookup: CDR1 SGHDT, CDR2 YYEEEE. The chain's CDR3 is CASSLLNSPLHF. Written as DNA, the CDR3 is TGTGCCAGCAGCCTCCTAAATTCACCCCTCCACTTT.

The CDR3 protein is CAWVGGPANTGELFF. The CDR3 DNA reads as TGTGCCTGGGTTGGAGGGCCAGCGAACACCGGGGAGCTGTTTTTT. This chain uses TRBV30 with TRBJ2-2; D might be TRBD2 (6 bases). The germline CDR1 and CDR2 sequences are GTSNPN and SVGIG (reference sequence). The CDR3 runs 15 residues. Trimming pared 5 bases from V and 0 bases from J, leaving 13 bases between.

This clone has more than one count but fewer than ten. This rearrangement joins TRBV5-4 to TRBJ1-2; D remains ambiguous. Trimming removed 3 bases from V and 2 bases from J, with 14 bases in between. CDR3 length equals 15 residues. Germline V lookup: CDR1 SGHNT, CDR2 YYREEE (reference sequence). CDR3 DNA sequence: TGTGCCAGCAGCTCGAGTTTGGCAGCGAACTATGGCTACACCTTC. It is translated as CASSSSLAANYGYTF. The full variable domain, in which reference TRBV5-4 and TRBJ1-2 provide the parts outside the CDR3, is ETGVTQSPTHLIKTRGQQVTLRCSSQSGHNTVSWYQQALGQGPQFIFQYYREEENGRGNFPPRFSGLQFPNYSSELNVNALELDDSALYLCASSSSLAANYGYTFGSGTRLTVV.

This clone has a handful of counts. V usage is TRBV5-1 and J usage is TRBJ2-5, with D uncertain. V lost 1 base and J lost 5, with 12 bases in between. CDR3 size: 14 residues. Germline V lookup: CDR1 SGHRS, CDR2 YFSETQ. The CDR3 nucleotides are TGCGCCAGCAGCTTGAGGTCCGCCCAGGAGACCCAGTACTTC. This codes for CASSLRSAQETQYF.

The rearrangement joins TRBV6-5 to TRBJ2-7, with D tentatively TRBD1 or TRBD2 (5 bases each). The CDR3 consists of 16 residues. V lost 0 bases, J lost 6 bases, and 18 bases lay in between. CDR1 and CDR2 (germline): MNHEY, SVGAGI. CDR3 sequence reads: CASSYSIAQGPFEQYF. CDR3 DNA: TGTGCCAGCAGTTACTCGATAGCGCAGGGTCCCTTCGAGCAGTACTTC.

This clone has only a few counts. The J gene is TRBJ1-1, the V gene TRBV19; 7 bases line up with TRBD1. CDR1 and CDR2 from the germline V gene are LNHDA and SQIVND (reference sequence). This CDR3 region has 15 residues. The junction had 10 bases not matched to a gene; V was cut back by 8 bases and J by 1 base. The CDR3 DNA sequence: TGTGCCAGTCAATGGGACAGCTTATCGAACACTGAAGCTTTCTTT. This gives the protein CASQWDSLSNTEAFF.

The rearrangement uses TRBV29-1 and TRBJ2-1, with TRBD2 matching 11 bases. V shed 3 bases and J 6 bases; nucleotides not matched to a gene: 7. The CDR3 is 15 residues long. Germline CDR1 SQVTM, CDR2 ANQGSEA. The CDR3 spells CSVELTSGSPNEQFF. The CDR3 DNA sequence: TGCAGCGTTGAGCTTACTAGCGGGAGCCCCAATGAGCAGTTCTTC.

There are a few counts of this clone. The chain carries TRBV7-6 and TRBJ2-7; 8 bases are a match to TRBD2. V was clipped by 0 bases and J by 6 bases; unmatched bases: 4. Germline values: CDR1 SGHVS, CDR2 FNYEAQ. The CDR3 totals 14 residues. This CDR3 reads CASSLAGTRSEQYF. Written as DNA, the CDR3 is TGTGCCAGCAGCTTAGCTGGGACTAGATCCGAGCAGTACTTC.

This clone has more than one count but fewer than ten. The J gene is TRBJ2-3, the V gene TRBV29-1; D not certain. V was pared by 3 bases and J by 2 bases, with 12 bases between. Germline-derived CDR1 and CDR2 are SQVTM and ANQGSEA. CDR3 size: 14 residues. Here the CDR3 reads CSVERPYPTDTQYF. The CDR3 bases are TGCAGCGTTGAGAGGCCCTATCCCACAGATACGCAGTATTTT.

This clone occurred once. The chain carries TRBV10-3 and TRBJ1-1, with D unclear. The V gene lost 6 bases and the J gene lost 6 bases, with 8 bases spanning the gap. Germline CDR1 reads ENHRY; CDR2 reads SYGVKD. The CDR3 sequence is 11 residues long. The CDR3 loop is CAIRGSSEAFF. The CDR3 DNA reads TGTGCCATCAGGGGATCCTCTGAAGCTTTCTTT.

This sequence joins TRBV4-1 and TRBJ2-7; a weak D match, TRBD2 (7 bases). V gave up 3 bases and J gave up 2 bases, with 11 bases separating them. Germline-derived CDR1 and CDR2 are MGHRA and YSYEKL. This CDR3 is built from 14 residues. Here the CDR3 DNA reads TGCGCCAGCAGCCAGACAGGACTAGCCTACGAGCAGTACTTC. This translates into CASSQTGLAYEQYF.

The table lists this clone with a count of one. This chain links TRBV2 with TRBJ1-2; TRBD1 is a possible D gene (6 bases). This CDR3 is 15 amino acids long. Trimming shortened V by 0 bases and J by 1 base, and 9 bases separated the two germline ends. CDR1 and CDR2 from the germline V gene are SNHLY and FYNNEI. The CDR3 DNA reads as TGTGCCAGCAGTGAAGCGGGGGCCGGTAACTATGGCTACACCTTC. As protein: CASSEAGAGNYGYTF.

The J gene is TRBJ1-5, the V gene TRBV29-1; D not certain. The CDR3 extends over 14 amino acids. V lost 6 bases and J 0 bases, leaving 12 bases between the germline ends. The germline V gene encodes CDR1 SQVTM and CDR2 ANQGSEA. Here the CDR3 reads CSVATQDSNQPQHF. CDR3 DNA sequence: TGCAGCGTAGCCACCCAGGATAGCAATCAGCCCCAGCATTTT.